The 31 T cell receptor beta chains below all came from one sample that was sequenced in a study of blood T cell repertoires in COVID-19. Sequencing was performed with immunoSEQ multiplex PCR; in TCRdb, only in-frame clones are kept and a portion is missing. This table has fewer than 150,000 clones, over 80% appearing once. Sequenced: peripheral blood. The origin of the receptors is a woman older than 75 with acute or convalescent COVID-19.

The chain couples TRBV6-5 to TRBJ1-5; 8 bases agree with TRBD1. V trimming: 6 bases; J trimming: 10 bases; junction bases outside the gene matches: 14. CDR1 is MNHEY and CDR2 is SVGAGI in the germline V gene. The CDR3 is 15 amino acids. The CDR3 here is CASSTSQGAFKPQHF. The CDR3, as DNA: TGTGCCAGCAGCACCTCGCAGGGGGCGTTTAAACCCCAGCATTTT.

The rearrangement joins TRBV19 to TRBJ2-1; 15 nucleotides agree with TRBD2. The V and J ends lost 4 bases and 7 bases, in that order; junction bases with no gene match: 8. CDR3 size: 17 residues. The germline gives CDR1 LNHDA, CDR2 SQIVND (reference sequence). CDR3 sequence (DNA): TGTGCCAGTAGTAGGACTAGCGGGGGGGATACCAAAAATGAGCAGTTCTTC. Protein: CASSRTSGGDTKNEQFF.

V is TRBV4-3 and J is TRBJ1-2; possible D gene TRBD1, 5 bases. Trimming shortened V by 1 base and J by 4 bases, and 13 bases separated the two germline ends. There are 15 residues in the CDR3. Germline V gene sequence: CDR1 LGHNA, CDR2 YSLEER. Here the CDR3 DNA reads TGCGCCAGCAGCCAAGTATGGGGCGGTGGCTATGGCTACACCTTC. This sequence encodes CASSQVWGGGYGYTF.

V gene TRBV5-1 combines with J gene TRBJ1-4; D is perhaps TRBD1 (5 bases). V was shortened by 4 bases and J by 4 bases, with 14 bases between the two germline ends. The germline CDR1 and CDR2 sequences are SGHRS and YFSETQ. The CDR3 extends over 15 amino acids. The DNA for the CDR3 is TGCGCCAGCAGCGTAGGGGCAGGTAGTAATGAAAAACTGTTTTTT. It codes for CASSVGAGSNEKLFF.

This sequence joins TRBV2 and TRBJ2-7, with a possible D match to TRBD2 (5 bases). V lost 9 bases to trimming and J lost 1 base, with 7 bases between them. This CDR3 has 11 amino acids. Looked up from germline, CDR1 is SNHLY and CDR2 is FYNNEI. The CDR3 coding sequence is TGTGCCAGTGGACTGTCCTACGAGCAGTACTTC. It is translated as CASGLSYEQYF.

This chain connects TRBV6-2 or TRBV6-3 to TRBJ1-2; 9 positions match TRBD1. J gave up 7 bases and V 5 bases, and 5 bases lay outside the gene matches. Germline lookup yields CDR1 MNHEY and CDR2 SVGEGT. The CDR3 sequence is 13 residues long. CDR3 region: CASSPRDRAGYTF. In nucleotides, the CDR3 is TGTGCCAGCAGTCCCCGGGACAGGGCTGGCTACACCTTC.

The rearrangement links TRBV20-1 to TRBJ1-5; perhaps TRBD1 as D (5 bases). CDR1 is DFQATT, CDR2 SNEGSKA, per germline (reference sequence). The CDR3 loop spans 15 amino acids. Trimming shortened V by 3 bases and J by 4 bases, and 16 bases separated the two germline ends. CDR3 sequence: CSASPGGRRNQPQHF. CDR3 sequence (DNA): TGCAGTGCTAGTCCTGGGGGGAGGAGAAATCAGCCCCAGCATTTT.

The CDR3 sequence: CASSLPQGGLTF. CDR3 bases: TGTGCCAGCAGCTTGCCGCAGGGGGGTCTTACCTTC. This chain connects TRBV5-4 to TRBJ1-2, with TRBD1 identical over 7 bases. Per the germline V gene, CDR1 is SGHNT and CDR2 is YYREEE (reference sequence). This CDR3 has 12 residues. Trimming took 1 base from V and 14 from J; bases not matched to a gene: 8.

The chain couples TRBV19 to TRBJ2-5; 7 bases are shared with TRBD1. The V segment lost 5 bases and the J segment 1 base; nucleotides outside the gene matches: 4. The CDR3 is 14 amino acids. Germline V gene data show CDR1 as LNHDA and CDR2 as SQIVND (reference sequence). The CDR3 sequence is CASSFRTGQETQYF. Here the CDR3 DNA reads TGTGCCAGTAGTTTCCGGACAGGCCAAGAGACCCAGTACTTC.

CDR3 region: CAWKGGKYTEAFF. Written as DNA, the CDR3 is TGTGCCTGGAAAGGGGGCAAGTACACTGAAGCTTTCTTT. This rearrangement joins TRBV30 to TRBJ1-1, with TRBD1 matching over 7 bases. J gave up 3 bases and V 4 bases, and 5 bases lay outside the gene matches. The CDR3 totals 13 residues. Germline assignment: CDR1 GTSNPN and CDR2 SVGIG (reference sequence).

The chain joins TRBV5-1 to TRBJ1-3; D not certain. Trimming cost V 0 bases and J 1 base, with 5 bases left between them. From germline, CDR1 is SGHRS and CDR2 YFSETQ. This CDR3 is built from 14 residues. The CDR3 nucleotides are TGCGCCAGCAGCTTGGGCACTTCTGGAAACACCATATATTTT. Its translation is CASSLGTSGNTIYF. Looking up the rest from reference TRBV5-1 and TRBJ1-3 gives the full variable domain: KAGVTQTPRYLIKTRGQQVTLSCSPISGHRSVSWYQQTPGQGLQFLFEYFSETQRNKGNFPGRFSGRQFSNSRSEMNVSTLELGDSALYLCASSLGTSGNTIYFGEGSWLTVV.

The V gene is TRBV5-1, the J gene TRBJ1-4, with D possibly matching TRBD1 (5 bases). This CDR3 has 13 residues. V dropped 4 bases and J dropped 4 bases, with 8 bases sitting between them. Germline CDR1 SGHRS, CDR2 YFSETQ. CDR3 sequence reads: CASSPGINEKLFF. DNA of the CDR3: TGCGCCAGCAGCCCAGGGATTAATGAAAAACTGTTTTTT.

The chain carries TRBV5-4 and TRBJ1-3; D may be TRBD1 (5 bases). Germline assignment: CDR1 SGHNT and CDR2 YYREEE (reference sequence). Trimming took off 1 base at V and 8 bases at J, with 13 bases between the two ends. CDR3 size: 14 residues. CDR3 in DNA: TGTGCCAGCAGCTTGTTTTTGGGGGGAGACACCATATATTTT. Protein product: CASSLFLGGDTIYF.

This chain connects TRBV30 to TRBJ1-5; TRBD1 agrees at 7 bases. This CDR3 is 15 amino acids long. Trimming took 3 bases from V and 6 from J; bases not matched to a gene: 11. The V gene's germline CDR1 is GTSNPN and CDR2 SVGIG (reference sequence). CDR3 protein: CAWSGFQGGVQPQHF. The CDR3, as DNA: TGTGCCTGGAGCGGGTTCCAGGGGGGTGTTCAGCCCCAGCATTTT.

The rearrangement uses TRBV7-3 and TRBJ2-2; 11 bases fit TRBD2. CDR3 length equals 16 residues. Trimming took 3 bases from V and 2 from J; bases not matched to a gene: 2. Germline CDR1 SGHTA, CDR2 FQGTGA. The CDR3 spells CASSLTSGTNTGELFF. Here the CDR3 DNA reads TGTGCCAGCAGCTTGACTAGCGGGACCAACACCGGGGAGCTGTTTTTT.

This rearrangement joins TRBV19 to TRBJ1-1, with D possibly being TRBD1 (5 bases). CDR1 and CDR2 from the germline V gene are LNHDA and SQIVND (reference sequence). This CDR3 has 16 amino acids. Trimming cost V 3 bases and J 4 bases, with 18 bases left between them. The CDR3 spells CASSIGRRGVGTEAFF. Written as DNA, the CDR3 is TGTGCCAGTAGTATTGGGCGGAGGGGTGTTGGCACTGAAGCTTTCTTT.

The rearrangement links TRBV11-2 to TRBJ1-4; perhaps TRBD1 as D (5 bases). Trimming shortened V by 8 bases and J by 4 bases, and 14 bases separated the two germline ends. The CDR3 is 14 amino acids. Germline V gene sequence: CDR1 SGHAT, CDR2 FQNNGV. This CDR3 is CASGAGQGNEKLFF. The CDR3 bases are TGTGCCAGCGGGGCGGGGCAGGGTAATGAAAAACTGTTTTTT.

The chain couples TRBV4-2 to TRBJ2-1; D is ambiguous. The germline gives CDR1 LGHNA, CDR2 YNFKEQ. CDR3 size: 16 residues. V was pared by 1 base and J by 7 bases, with 17 bases between. The CDR3 spells CASSQGHSRSENEQFF. The CDR3, as DNA: TGTGCCAGCAGCCAAGGCCATAGTAGGAGTGAGAATGAGCAGTTCTTC.

This clone was observed a single time. The chain carries TRBV7-5 and TRBJ2-5; the DNA was not used to check the table's D call, TRBD1. TRBV7-5 is annotated as a pseudogene. This CDR3 comprises 16 residues. The CDR3 region is CARSPLGSGKVETQYF. The CDR3 region has the DNA TGTGCCAGAAGCCCTTTGGGATCAGGGAAGGTAGAGACCCAGTACTTC.

The rearrangement joins TRBV3-1 (or the pseudogene TRBV3-2) to TRBJ1-2; D is perhaps TRBD1 (5 bases). Trimming removed 0 bases from V and 2 bases from J, with 16 bases in between. CDR3 length equals 17 residues. CDR1 is LGHDT and CDR2 is YNNKEL in the germline V gene (reference sequence). The CDR3 protein is CASSQDLRGGWNYGYTF. Written as DNA, the CDR3 is TGTGCCAGCAGCCAAGATCTGCGGGGGGGATGGAACTATGGCTACACCTTC.

The genes are TRBV10-1 and TRBJ1-4, with D possibly being TRBD1 (6 bases). The germline V gene encodes CDR1 WNHNN and CDR2 SYGVQD (reference sequence). The CDR3 spans 14 residues. Deletions cut 9 bases from V and 7 bases from J, with 18 bases between. CDR3 in amino acids: CARSTDRTFEKLFF. CDR3 sequence (DNA): TGCGCCAGATCAACCGACAGGACTTTTGAAAAACTGTTTTTT.

V is TRBV5-1 and J is TRBJ1-6; D remains ambiguous. The CDR3 has 14 amino acids. CDR1 SGHRS and CDR2 YFSETQ come from the germline V gene. Deletions cut 0 bases from V and 10 bases from J, with 11 bases between. The CDR3: CASSLARGRSPLHF. CDR3 nucleotides: TGCGCCAGCAGCTTGGCCCGGGGTAGGTCACCCCTCCACTTT.

This clone was recorded once. The V and J genes are TRBV18 and TRBJ1-4; no clear D. The CDR3 has 15 residues. Germline values: CDR1 KGHSH, CDR2 LQKENI. Trimming removed 4 bases from V and 7 bases from J, with 16 bases in between. The chain's CDR3 is CASSRQQGGGEKLFF. CDR3 nucleotides: TGTGCCAGCTCACGCCAACAAGGAGGAGGTGAAAAACTGTTTTTT. Drawing the rest from reference TRBV18 and TRBJ1-4, the complete variable domain is NAGVMQNPRHLVRRRGQEARLRCSPMKGHSHVYWYRQLPEEGLKFMVYLQKENIIDESGMPKERFSAEFPKEGPSILRIQQVVRGDSAAYFCASSRQQGGGEKLFFGSGTQLSVL.

V is TRBV2 and J is TRBJ2-1; 16 bases are a match to TRBD2. Per germline, CDR1 SNHLY and CDR2 FYNNEI. The CDR3 extends over 17 amino acids. V lost 7 bases, J lost 1 base, and 4 bases stayed unmatched. CDR3 in amino acids: CASTLGLAGGSYNEQFF. In DNA, the CDR3 is TGTGCCAGCACACTGGGACTAGCGGGGGGGTCCTACAATGAGCAGTTCTTC.

The CDR3 DNA reads as TGTGCCAGCTCACCACTACAGGATTTCGGCACTGAAGCTTTCTTT. Translated, it gives CASSPLQDFGTEAFF. The chain combines TRBV18 with TRBJ1-1; the D gene is possibly TRBD1 (5 bases). Trimming shortened V by 1 base and J by 4 bases, and 13 bases separated the two germline ends. Germline CDR1 KGHSH, CDR2 LQKENI. The CDR3 is 15 residues long.

This chain joins TRBV7-2 and TRBJ1-2; D uncertain. Germline V lookup: CDR1 SGHTA, CDR2 FQGNSA. V was shortened by 1 base and J by 1 base, with 7 bases between the two germline ends. The CDR3 runs 14 residues. CDR3 coding DNA: TGTGCCAGCAGCTTAGACAGAATTAACTATGGCTACACCTTC. Amino acids: CASSLDRINYGYTF. Full variable domain (outside the CDR3, taken from reference TRBV7-2 and TRBJ1-2): GAGVSQSPSNKVTEKGKDVELRCDPISGHTALYWYRQSLGQGLEFLIYFQGNSAPDKSGLPSDRFSAERTGGSVSTLTIQRTQQEDSAVYLCASSLDRINYGYTFGSGTRLTVV.

The V gene is TRBV20-1, the J gene TRBJ2-5, with no clear D. Germline CDR1 is DFQATT and CDR2 is SNEGSKA (reference sequence). CDR3 size: 14 residues. The ends were cut back, 3 bases at V and 1 base at J, with 12 bases in the middle. CDR3 loop: CSASPFSGQETQYF. DNA for the CDR3: TGCAGTGCTAGTCCCTTTTCCGGCCAAGAGACCCAGTACTTC.

V is TRBV5-1 and J is TRBJ1-2; TRBD1 matches at 9 bases. V was pared by 6 bases and J by 7 bases, with 10 bases of the junction left unmatched. Germline CDR1 and CDR2: SGHRS and YFSETQ. CDR3 size: 14 residues. The CDR3, as DNA: TGCGCCAGCACCCCCCGGGACAGGGCGGGTGGCTACACCTTC. Translating it yields CASTPRDRAGGYTF.

The chain joins TRBV7-8 to TRBJ1-1; D not resolved. The V gene's germline CDR1 is SGHVS and CDR2 FQNEAQ. The CDR3 runs 15 residues. Trimming stripped 5 bases from V and 1 base from J, with 14 bases between. The CDR3 DNA is TGTGCCAGCAGCCCCCGTTATATTAGGAACACTGAAGCTTTCTTT. Translated: CASSPRYIRNTEAFF.

This clone appeared once. This chain connects TRBV18 to TRBJ2-3; 7 bases are a match to TRBD1. The J segment lost 4 bases and the V segment lost 2 bases, leaving 6 bases of the junction unmatched. Germline V gene data show CDR1 as KGHSH and CDR2 as LQKENI. This CDR3 is built from 15 residues. CDR3 protein: CASSPKTGTPDTQYF. The CDR3 DNA reads TGTGCCAGCTCACCAAAGACAGGGACGCCAGATACGCAGTATTTT.

This clone was observed once. V is TRBV3-1 (or the pseudogene TRBV3-2) and J is TRBJ1-4; 7 bases are shared with TRBD1. V lost 1 base and J lost 5; bases outside the gene matches: 4. CDR1 and CDR2 from the germline V gene are LGHDT and YNNKEL (reference sequence). This CDR3 spans 15 amino acids. CDR3 sequence reads: CASSQAGGRNEKLFF. Here the CDR3 DNA reads TGTGCCAGCAGCCAAGCAGGGGGGAGGAATGAAAAACTGTTTTTT.